The following is a T cell receptor (beta chain) sequence with its context. Its antigen is as yet unknown. The data were taken from a study of cytomegalovirus exposure and HLA in healthy donors. Study observations and caveats: Rarity held for most TCR sequences, but there were some public TCRs that occurred in many donors. Sequence variants that were highly shared formed a cluster that was likely a sequencing artifact. It was reported that TCR beta sequences correctly inferred the HLA-A and HLA-B alleles for most subjects.

PCR amplification relied on 60 Vbeta primers (plus 13 Jbeta primers). Data came from immunoSEQ multiplex PCR; TCRdb stores just in-frame clones and leaves some out. The repertoire consists of around 140,000 clones, with 75% to 85% occurring once and the leading ten covering less than 2%. This CDR3 has 16 amino acids. Trimming took 4 bases from V and 2 from J; bases not matched to a gene: 6. Per germline, CDR1 SGHNT and CDR2 YYREEE (reference sequence). V usage is TRBV5-4 and J usage is TRBJ2-3, with 11 bases that match TRBD2. The origin of this receptor is a female donor in good health and CMV-seropositive. Sequencing used PBMCs. CDR3 sequence (DNA): TGTGCCAGCAGCATACGACTAGCGGGATACACAGATACGCAGTATTTT. This gives the protein CASSIRLAGYTDTQYF.